The TCR beta chain under discussion was sequenced for a study of CD8 T cells in Susac syndrome. Reverse transcription of roughly 0.45 to 1 ug RNA was performed with random hexamers. Each CDR3 protein gets one entry after TCRdb re-called the immunoSEQ multiplex PCR reads with MiXCR. The repertoire consists of about 290,000 distinct CDR3 sequences, with 65% to 90% occurring once and the leading ten covering around 0.2%. Concerning this clonotype: The antigen is not known.

The authors carried out high-throughput sequencing of TCR beta. They applied it to CD8+ and CD4+ T cells obtained from blood. General study points: It was acknowledged in the study that its TCR sequencing and HLA analysis involved a relatively small number of individuals.

V was pared by 9 bases and J by 0 bases, with 15 bases between. This CDR3 is 15 amino acids long. From germline, CDR1 is SGHRS and CDR2 YFSETQ. This TCR derives from a human donor with multiple sclerosis. The rearrangement links TRBV5-1 to TRBJ1-4, with D tentatively TRBD1 (5 bases). Sequencing was done on a sample of CD8+ T cells from PBMCs. The CDR3 here is CATGKGRATNEKLFF. The CDR3 DNA follows: TGCGCCACAGGCAAGGGGAGAGCAACTAATGAAAAACTGTTTTTT. Full variable domain (rest looked up from reference TRBV5-1 and TRBJ1-4): KAGVTQTPRYLIKTRGQQVTLSCSPISGHRSVSWYQQTPGQGLQFLFEYFSETQRNKGNFPGRFSGRQFSNSRSEMNVSTLELGDSALYLCATGKGRATNEKLFFGSGTQLSVL.